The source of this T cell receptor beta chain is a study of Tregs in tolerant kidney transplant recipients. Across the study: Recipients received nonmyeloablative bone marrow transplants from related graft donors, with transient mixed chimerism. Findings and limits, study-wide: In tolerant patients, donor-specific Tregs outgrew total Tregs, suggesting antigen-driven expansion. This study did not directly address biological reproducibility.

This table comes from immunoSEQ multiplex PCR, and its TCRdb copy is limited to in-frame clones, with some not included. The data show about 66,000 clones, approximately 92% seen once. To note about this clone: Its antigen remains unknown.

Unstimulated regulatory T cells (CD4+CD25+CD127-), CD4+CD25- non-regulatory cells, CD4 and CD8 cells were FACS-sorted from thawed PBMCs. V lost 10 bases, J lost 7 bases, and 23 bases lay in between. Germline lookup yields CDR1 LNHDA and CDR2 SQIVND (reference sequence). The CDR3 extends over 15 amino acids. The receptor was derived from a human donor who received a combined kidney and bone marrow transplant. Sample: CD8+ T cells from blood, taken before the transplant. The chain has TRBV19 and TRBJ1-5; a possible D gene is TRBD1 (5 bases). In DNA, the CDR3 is TGTGCCACCGCTCCAGGGCAGGGCGTTGGACAGCCCCAGCATTTT. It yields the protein CATAPGQGVGQPQHF.